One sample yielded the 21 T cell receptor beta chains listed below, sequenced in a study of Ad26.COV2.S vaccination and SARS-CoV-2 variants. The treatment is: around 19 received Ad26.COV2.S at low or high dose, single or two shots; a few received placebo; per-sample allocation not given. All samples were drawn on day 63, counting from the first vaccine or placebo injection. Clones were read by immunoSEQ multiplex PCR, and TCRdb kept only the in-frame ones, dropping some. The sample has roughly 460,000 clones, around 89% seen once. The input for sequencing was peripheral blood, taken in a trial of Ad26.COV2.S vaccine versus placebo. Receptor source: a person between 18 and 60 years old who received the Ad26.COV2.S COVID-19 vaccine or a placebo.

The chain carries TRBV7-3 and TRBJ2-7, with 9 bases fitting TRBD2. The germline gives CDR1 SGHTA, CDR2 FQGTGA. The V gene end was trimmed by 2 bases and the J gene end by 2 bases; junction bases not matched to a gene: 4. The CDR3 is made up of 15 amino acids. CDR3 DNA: TGTGCCAGCAGCTTATCACCTAGCGGGACCTACGAGCAGTACTTC. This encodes CASSLSPSGTYEQYF.

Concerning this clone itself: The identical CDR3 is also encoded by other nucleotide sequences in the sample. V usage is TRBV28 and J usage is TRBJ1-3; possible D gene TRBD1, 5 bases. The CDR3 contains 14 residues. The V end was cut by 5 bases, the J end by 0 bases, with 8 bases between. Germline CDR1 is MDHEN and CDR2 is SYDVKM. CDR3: CASSLGGSGNTIYF. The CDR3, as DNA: TGTGCCAGCAGTCTGGGGGGCTCTGGAAACACCATATATTTT.

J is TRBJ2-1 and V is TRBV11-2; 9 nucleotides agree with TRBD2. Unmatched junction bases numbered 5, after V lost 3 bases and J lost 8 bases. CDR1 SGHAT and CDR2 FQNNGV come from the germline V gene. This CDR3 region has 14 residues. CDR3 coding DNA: TGTGCCAGCAGCTTCGGGACTAGCTTTCATGAGCAGTTCTTC. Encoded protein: CASSFGTSFHEQFF.

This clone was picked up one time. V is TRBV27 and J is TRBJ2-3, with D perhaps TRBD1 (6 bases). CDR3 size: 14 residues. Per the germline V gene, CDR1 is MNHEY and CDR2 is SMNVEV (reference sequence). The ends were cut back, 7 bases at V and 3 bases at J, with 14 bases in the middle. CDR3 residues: CASTDGQTTDTQYF. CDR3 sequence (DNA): TGTGCCAGCACCGACGGACAGACTACAGATACGCAGTATTTT.

CDR3 sequence (DNA): TGTGCCAGCAGCTGGGATCTCGGGACAGCACCCGGCGGGGAGCAGTACTTC. Translation gives CASSWDLGTAPGGEQYF. The rearrangement joins TRBV5-5 to TRBJ2-7; the match to TRBD1 covers 7 bases. The germline V gene encodes CDR1 SGHKS and CDR2 YYEKEE (reference sequence). The CDR3 extends over 17 amino acids. Germline trimming cut 3 bases from V and 7 bases from J; bases unmatched to any gene: 19.

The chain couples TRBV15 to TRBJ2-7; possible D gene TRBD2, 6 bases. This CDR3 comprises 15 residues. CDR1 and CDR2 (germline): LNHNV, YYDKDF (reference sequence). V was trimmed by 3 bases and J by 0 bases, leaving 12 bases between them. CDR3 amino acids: CATSRGLASSYEQYF. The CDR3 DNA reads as TGTGCCACCAGCAGGGGACTGGCTTCCTCCTACGAGCAGTACTTC.

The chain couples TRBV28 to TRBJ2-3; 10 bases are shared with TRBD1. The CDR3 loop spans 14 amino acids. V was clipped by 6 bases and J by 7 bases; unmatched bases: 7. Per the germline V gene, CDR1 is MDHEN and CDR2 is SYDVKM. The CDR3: CASRPTGGLHTQYF. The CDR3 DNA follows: TGTGCCAGCAGGCCGACAGGGGGCCTACATACGCAGTATTTT. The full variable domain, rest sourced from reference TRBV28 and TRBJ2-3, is DVKVTQSSRYLVKRTGEKVFLECVQDMDHENMFWYRQDPGLGLRLIYFSYDVKMKEKGDIPEGYSVSREKKERFSLILESASTNQTSMYLCASRPTGGLHTQYFGPGTRLTVL.

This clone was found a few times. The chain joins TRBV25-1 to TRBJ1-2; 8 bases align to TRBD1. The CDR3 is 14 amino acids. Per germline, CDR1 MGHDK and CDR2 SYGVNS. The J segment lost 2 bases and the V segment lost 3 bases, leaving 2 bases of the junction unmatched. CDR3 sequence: CASSEGTGNYGYTF. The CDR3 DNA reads TGTGCCAGCAGTGAGGGGACAGGCAACTATGGCTACACCTTC.

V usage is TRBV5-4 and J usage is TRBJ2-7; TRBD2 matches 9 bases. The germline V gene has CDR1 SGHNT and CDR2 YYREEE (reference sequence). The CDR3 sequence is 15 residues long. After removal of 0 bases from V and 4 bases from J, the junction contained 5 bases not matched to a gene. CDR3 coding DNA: TGTGCCAGCAGCTTGGGGACTAGCGAGTTATACGAGCAGTACTTC. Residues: CASSLGTSELYEQYF.

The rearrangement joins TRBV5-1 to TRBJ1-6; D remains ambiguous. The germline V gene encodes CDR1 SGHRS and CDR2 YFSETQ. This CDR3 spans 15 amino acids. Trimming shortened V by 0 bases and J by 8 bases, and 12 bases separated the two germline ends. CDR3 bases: TGCGCCAGCAGCTTGGGCCCAGGAGCATATTCACCCCTCCACTTT. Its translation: CASSLGPGAYSPLHF.

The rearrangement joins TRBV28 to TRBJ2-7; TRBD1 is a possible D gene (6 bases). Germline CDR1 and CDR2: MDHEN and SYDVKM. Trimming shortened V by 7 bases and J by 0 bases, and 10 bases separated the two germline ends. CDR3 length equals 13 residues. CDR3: CASTRDNSYEQYF. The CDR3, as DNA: TGTGCCAGCACCCGGGACAACTCCTACGAGCAGTACTTC.

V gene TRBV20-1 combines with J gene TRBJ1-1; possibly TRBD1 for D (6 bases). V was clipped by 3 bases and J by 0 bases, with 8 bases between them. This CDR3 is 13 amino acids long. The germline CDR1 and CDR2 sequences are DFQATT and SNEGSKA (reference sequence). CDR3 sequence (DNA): TGCAGTGCTAGTCACAGGGTGAACACTGAAGCTTTCTTT. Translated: CSASHRVNTEAFF.

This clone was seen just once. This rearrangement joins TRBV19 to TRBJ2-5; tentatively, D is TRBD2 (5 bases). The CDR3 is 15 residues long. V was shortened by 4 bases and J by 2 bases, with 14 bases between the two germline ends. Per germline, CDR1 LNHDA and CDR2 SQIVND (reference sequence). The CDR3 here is CASSKAGRPQETQYF. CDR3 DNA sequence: TGTGCCAGTAGTAAGGCGGGCAGACCTCAAGAGACCCAGTACTTC.

The CDR3 is CASGEGGTYYNEQFF. In DNA, the CDR3 is TGTGCCAGCGGAGAGGGGGGGACCTATTACAATGAGCAGTTCTTC. V is TRBV27 and J is TRBJ2-1, with a possible D match to TRBD2 (7 bases). In germline, CDR1 is MNHEY, CDR2 SMNVEV (reference sequence). The V end was cut by 8 bases, the J end by 4 bases, with 18 bases between. The CDR3 has 15 amino acids.

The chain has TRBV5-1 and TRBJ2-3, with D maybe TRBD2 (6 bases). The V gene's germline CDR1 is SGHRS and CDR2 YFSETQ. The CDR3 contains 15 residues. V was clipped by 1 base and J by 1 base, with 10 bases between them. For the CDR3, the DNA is TGCGCCAGCAGCTTGTGGTCTAGCGGCACAGATACGCAGTATTTT. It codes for CASSLWSSGTDTQYF.

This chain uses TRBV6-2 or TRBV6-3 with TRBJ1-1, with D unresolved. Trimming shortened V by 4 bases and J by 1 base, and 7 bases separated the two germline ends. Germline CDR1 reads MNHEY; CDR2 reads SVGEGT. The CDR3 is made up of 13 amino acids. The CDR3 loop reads CASSSRQNTEAFF. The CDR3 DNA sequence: TGTGCCAGCAGTTCAAGGCAGAACACTGAAGCTTTCTTT.

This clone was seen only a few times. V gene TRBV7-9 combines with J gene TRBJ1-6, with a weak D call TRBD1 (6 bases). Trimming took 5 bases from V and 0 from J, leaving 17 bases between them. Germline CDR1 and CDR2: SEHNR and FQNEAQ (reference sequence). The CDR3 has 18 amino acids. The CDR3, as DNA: TGTGCCAGCAGCGCGTGGACAGCCCATAGCTCCTATAATTCACCCCTCCACTTT. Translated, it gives CASSAWTAHSSYNSPLHF.

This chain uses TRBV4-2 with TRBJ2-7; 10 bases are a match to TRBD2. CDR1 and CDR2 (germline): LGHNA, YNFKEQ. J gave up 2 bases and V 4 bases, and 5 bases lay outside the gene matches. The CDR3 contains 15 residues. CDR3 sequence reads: CASSPQAGGPYEQYF. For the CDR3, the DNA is TGTGCCAGCAGCCCACAAGCGGGGGGGCCCTACGAGCAGTACTTC.

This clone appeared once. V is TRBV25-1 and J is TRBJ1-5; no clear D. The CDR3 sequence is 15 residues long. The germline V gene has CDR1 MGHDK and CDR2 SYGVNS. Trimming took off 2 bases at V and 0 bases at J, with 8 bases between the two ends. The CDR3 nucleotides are TGTGCCAGCAGTGAAGGGAGATATAGCAATCAGCCCCAGCATTTT. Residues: CASSEGRYSNQPQHF.

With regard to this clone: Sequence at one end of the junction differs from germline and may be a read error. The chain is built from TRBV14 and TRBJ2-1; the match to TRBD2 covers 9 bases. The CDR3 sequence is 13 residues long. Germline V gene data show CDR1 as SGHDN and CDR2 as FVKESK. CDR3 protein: CASSQVERGVTIF. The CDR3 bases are TGTGCCAGCAGCCAAGTAGAGCGGGGGGTGACGATCTTC.

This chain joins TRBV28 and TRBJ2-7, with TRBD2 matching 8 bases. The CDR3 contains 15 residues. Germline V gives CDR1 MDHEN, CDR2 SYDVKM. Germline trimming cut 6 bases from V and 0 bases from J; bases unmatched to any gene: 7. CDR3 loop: CASRTTSGVSYEQYF. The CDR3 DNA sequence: TGTGCCAGCAGAACAACTAGCGGAGTCTCCTACGAGCAGTACTTC.